These 5 T cell receptor beta chains originate from one sample sequenced in a study of shared clonotypes between healthy human individuals. Profiling relied on immunoSEQ multiplex PCR, and the TCRdb table lists in-frame clones only, not all of them. The data hold about 2.4 million clones, with 90% to 95% observed a single time. What was sequenced was naive CD4+ T cells from PBMCs. The subset is: CD45RA+ positively selected. The receptors were gathered from a man aged 18 to 35 in good health. Some clones in this sample may be carry-over from other donors' samples.

The J gene is TRBJ1-1, the V gene TRBV6-6; tentatively, D is TRBD1 (5 bases). The V end was cut by 7 bases, the J end by 2 bases, with 11 bases between. Germline loops: CDR1 MNHNY, CDR2 SVGAGI (reference sequence). This CDR3 is built from 13 residues. The CDR3 sequence: CASMGLRNTEAFF. CDR3 coding DNA: TGTGCCAGCATGGGGCTCCGAAACACTGAAGCTTTCTTT.

The V call is TRBV13, the J call TRBJ1-3; D remains ambiguous. The germline V gene has CDR1 PRHDT and CDR2 FYEKMQ (reference sequence). There are 20 residues in the CDR3. V was cut by 5 bases and J by 1 base, with 27 bases left in between. The CDR3 loop reads CASSHPTSGFAGRSGNTIYF. For the CDR3, the DNA is TGTGCCAGCAGCCATCCAACTTCGGGATTCGCGGGTAGGTCTGGAAACACCATATATTTT.

Remarks on this clone: One end of the junction is discordant with germline, which a read error may explain. The V and J genes are TRBV2 and TRBJ1-1; TRBD1 might be the D (6 bases). Germline CDR1 and CDR2: SNHLY and FYNNEI. The CDR3 extends over 14 amino acids. The CDR3 reads CASRDRFMNTEAFF. The CDR3 DNA is TGTGCCAGCCGTGACAGGTTCATGAACACTGAAGCTTTCTTT.

This clone was counted a few times. The chain links TRBV7-2 to TRBJ1-1; possible D gene TRBD1, 5 bases. The germline V gene has CDR1 SGHTA and CDR2 FQGNSA. This CDR3 spans 15 amino acids. The V gene lost 5 bases and the J gene lost 3 bases, with 16 bases spanning the gap. The CDR3 loop reads CASSPGGGAHTEAFF. The CDR3 coding sequence is TGTGCCAGCAGCCCGGGCGGCGGGGCCCACACTGAAGCTTTCTTT.

This chain uses TRBV19 with TRBJ2-1; perhaps TRBD2 as D (5 bases). V was trimmed by 3 bases and J by 8 bases, leaving 11 bases between them. Per the germline V gene, CDR1 is LNHDA and CDR2 is SQIVND (reference sequence). This CDR3 comprises 13 residues. The CDR3 nucleotides read TGTGCCAGTAGTATTTTATCCGGGGATGAGCAGTTCTTC. Translation gives CASSILSGDEQFF.